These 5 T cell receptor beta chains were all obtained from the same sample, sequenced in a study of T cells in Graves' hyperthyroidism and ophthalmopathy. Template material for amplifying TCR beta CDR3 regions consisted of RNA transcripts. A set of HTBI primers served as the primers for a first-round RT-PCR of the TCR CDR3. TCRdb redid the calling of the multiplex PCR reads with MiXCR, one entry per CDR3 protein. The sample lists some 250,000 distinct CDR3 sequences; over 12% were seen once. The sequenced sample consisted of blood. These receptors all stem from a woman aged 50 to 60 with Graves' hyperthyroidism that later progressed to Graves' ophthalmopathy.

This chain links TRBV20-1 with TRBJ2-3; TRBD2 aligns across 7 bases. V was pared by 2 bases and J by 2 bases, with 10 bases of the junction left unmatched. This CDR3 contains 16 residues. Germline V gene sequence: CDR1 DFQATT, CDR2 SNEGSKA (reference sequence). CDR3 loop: CSARQTSRRTTDTQYF. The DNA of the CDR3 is TGCAGTGCTAGACAGACTAGCCGCCGCACCACAGATACGCAGTATTTT.

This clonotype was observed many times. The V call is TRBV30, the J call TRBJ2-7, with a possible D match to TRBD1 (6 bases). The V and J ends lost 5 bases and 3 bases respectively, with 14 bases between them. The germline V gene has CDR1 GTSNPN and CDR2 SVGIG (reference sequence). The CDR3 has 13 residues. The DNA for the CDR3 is TGTGCCTGGGGGACCCGAGGGGGCTACGAGCAGTACTTC. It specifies CAWGTRGGYEQYF.

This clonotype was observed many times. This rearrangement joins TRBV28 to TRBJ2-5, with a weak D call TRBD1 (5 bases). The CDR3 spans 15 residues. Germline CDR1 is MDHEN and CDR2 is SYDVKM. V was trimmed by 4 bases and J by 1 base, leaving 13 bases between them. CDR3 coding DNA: TGTGCCAGCAGTTCACTCAGGGTGGGCCAAGAGACCCAGTACTTC. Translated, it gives CASSSLRVGQETQYF.

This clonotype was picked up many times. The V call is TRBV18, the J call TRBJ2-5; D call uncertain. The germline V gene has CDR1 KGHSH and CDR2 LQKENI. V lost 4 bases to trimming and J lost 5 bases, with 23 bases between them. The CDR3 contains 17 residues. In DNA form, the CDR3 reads TGTGCCAGCTCACTGAATCTCCGGCATCTCGATTGGGAGACCCAGTACTTC. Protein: CASSLNLRHLDWETQYF.

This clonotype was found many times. CDR3 in DNA: TGCGCCAGCAGCTTGGTTGCGCGGAGACTGACAGATACGCAGTATTTT. This codes for CASSLVARRLTDTQYF. This chain connects TRBV5-1 to TRBJ2-3; D ambiguous. The V and J ends lost 0 bases and 3 bases respectively, with 14 bases between them. The CDR3 runs to 16 residues. Germline lookup yields CDR1 SGHRS and CDR2 YFSETQ.